These T cell receptor beta chains were read from a single sample in a study of graft-versus-host responses after intestinal transplantation. Method: immunoSEQ multiplex PCR; TCRdb's copy keeps in-frame clones and lacks some. The top ten clones hold about 12% of a sample with about 10,000 clones, 36% of them seen once. Sequencing used alloreactive CD8+ T cells from a mixed lymphocyte reaction culture, obtained before intestinal transplant. These receptors originate from a human patient who received an intestinal transplant. Each CDR3 is given with its conserved first and last residue. The D gene is left open where the match is weak. Some rows mark clone size as missing; the rest say once, few, many or name a class of expanded clone.

NA NA TRBJ2-2 TRBV29-1 TGCAGCTCTTCCGGTCCCACCGGGGAGCTGTTTTTT CSSSGPTGELFF
NA NA TRBJ1-3 TRBV6-5 TGTGCCAGCAGTTACTCGATCGGAGCTCGGAACACCATATATTTT CASSYSIGARNTIYF
medium-sized TRBD1 TRBJ2-7 TRBV19 TGTGCCAGTAGTCCTTACAGGGGTGGCTACGAGCAGTACTTC CASSPYRGGYEQYF
NA NA TRBJ1-2 TRBV27 TGTGCCAGCAGTCCGACTGCAAGGGGAGGCTACACCTTC CASSPTARGGYTF
NA NA TRBJ1-4 TRBV6-6 TGTGCCAGCAGCCCCGAGGTTCGAGAAAAACTGTTTTTT CASSPEVREKLFF
NA NA TRBJ1-4 TRBV4-1 TGCGCCAGCAGCCTCGGGAGCGGGGCAACTAATGAAAAACTGTTTTTT CASSLGSGATNEKLFF
NA NA TRBJ2-5 TRBV7-8 TGTGCCAGCAGCCTACTTGCGGGCCAAGAGACCCAGTACTTC CASSLLAGQETQYF
NA NA TRBJ2-1 TRBV7-9 TGTGCCAGCAGCCCCGAGGGGGGGATCTCCTACAATGAGCAGTTCTTC CASSPEGGISYNEQFF
few NA TRBJ1-1 TRBV9 TGTGCCAGCAGCGTAGCAGGGGAGGAAGCTTTCTTT CASSVAGEEAFF
few NA TRBJ1-1 TRBV2 TGTGCCAGCACGAGAACAGGTACTGAAGCTTTCTTT CASTRTGTEAFF
NA NA TRBJ2-1 TRBV7-2 TGTGCCAGCAGCTTAGGAAATAGCTACAATGAGCAGTTCTTC CASSLGNSYNEQFF
NA TRBD1 TRBJ2-7 TRBV28 TGTGCCAGCAGTTCCGGACAGGGGGACGAGCAGTACTTC CASSSGQGDEQYF
medium-sized TRBD2 TRBJ2-2 TRBV9 TGTGCCAGCAGCGTAGCTGGGAGGGTCGGGGAGCTGTTTTTT CASSVAGRVGELFF
few NA TRBJ1-3 TRBV28 TGTGCCCTTGGCACGGAGGGAGGAAACACCATATATTTT CALGTEGGNTIYF
NA NA TRBJ1-2 TRBV12-1 TGTGCCAGCAGCACCCAATCGATAGGGGTGTCTAACTATGGCTACACCTTC CASSTQSIGVSNYGYTF
NA TRBD2 TRBJ2-1 TRBV27 TGTGCCAGCAGTTCGATACTAGCGGGAGAAGGCGGTGAGCAGTTCTTC CASSSILAGEGGEQFF
NA NA TRBJ2-2 TRBV4-1 TGCGCCAGCAGCCATTTGACAGCCAACACCGGGGAGCTGTTTTTT CASSHLTANTGELFF
NA NA TRBJ1-2 TRBV5-4 TGTGCCAGCAGTCGTCGGAGGGGCTACACCTTC CASSRRRGYTF
NA NA TRBJ2-7 TRBV6-1 TGTGCCAGCAGTGACAGGTTGACCTACGAGCAGTACTTC CASSDRLTYEQYF
once NA TRBJ2-5 TRBV4-1 TGCGCCAGCAGCCATGTCTCCGGGAGTCAAGAGACCCAGTACTTC CASSHVSGSQETQYF
NA TRBD2 TRBJ2-5 TRBV15 TGTGCCACCAGCAGAGATGGGGGTGCTAGCGGGCCAGAGACCCAGTACTTC CATSRDGGASGPETQYF
NA TRBD2 TRBJ2-1 TRBV28 TGTGCCAGCAGTCCCCCCGCGACTAGCATCGAGCAGTTCTTC CASSPPATSIEQFF
NA NA TRBJ2-1 TRBV5-6 TGTGCCAGCAGCTTGACTAGCCTCTATGAGCAGTTCTTC CASSLTSLYEQFF
NA NA TRBJ2-2 TRBV5-4 TGTGCCAGCAGCTTGGCAACGAACACCGGGGAGCTGTTTTTT CASSLATNTGELFF
NA TRBD1 TRBJ2-3 TRBV10-1 TGCGCCAGCAGTGATGACTACAGGGGAGATACGCAGTATTTT CASSDDYRGDTQYF
NA NA TRBJ2-7 TRBV7-8 TGTGCCAGCAGCTTAGTGGGGGCTAGCCGGTCCGAGCAGTACTTC CASSLVGASRSEQYF
NA NA TRBJ1-6 TRBV28 TGTGCCAGCAGTCACCCGAGATTCCCAATTTATAATTCACCCCTCCACTTT CASSHPRFPIYNSPLHF
NA TRBD1 TRBJ2-6 TRBV12-5 TGTGCTAGTGGCCCCGGGACAGCTGGGGCCAACGTCCTGACTTTC CASGPGTAGANVLTF
NA NA TRBJ2-1 TRBV5-1 TGCGCCAGCAGCGAGGAGGGGACAGTCTCCTACAATGAGCAGTTCTTC CASSEEGTVSYNEQFF
NA TRBD1 TRBJ2-5 TRBV4-1 TGCGCCAGCAGCCAGACCTGGGGACAGGTCACGGAGACCCAGTACTTC CASSQTWGQVTETQYF
NA TRBD2 TRBJ2-1 TRBV27 TGTGCCAGCAGCCCCGGGACTAGCGGATACAATGAGCAGTTCTTC CASSPGTSGYNEQFF
few NA TRBJ2-7 TRBV6-9 TGTGCCAGCAGTTACGGAGGGGGCAACGAGCAGTACTTC CASSYGGGNEQYF
few NA TRBJ1-2 TRBV4-2 TGTGCCAGCAGCCTTTGGAGGGGCTATGGCTACACCTTC CASSLWRGYGYTF
medium-sized NA TRBJ2-7 TRBV2 TGTGCCAGCAGTGATGCAGTCCGCTACGAGCAGTACTTC CASSDAVRYEQYF
NA NA TRBJ2-2 TRBV14 TGTGCCAGCTATCCTACCGGGTCCCCCACCGGGGAGCTGTTTTTT CASYPTGSPTGELFF
NA NA TRBJ1-1 TRBV7-3 TGTGCCAGCAGCTTAATGGGGACACAGAACACTGAAGCTTTCTTT CASSLMGTQNTEAFF
NA TRBD2 TRBJ2-5 TRBV9 TGTGCCAGCAGCACTAGCGGGGGGCCGGGAGAGACCCAGTACTTC CASSTSGGPGETQYF
few NA TRBJ2-7 TRBV9 TGTGCCAGCAGCCCTACTGGGGCTAGAACCTACGAGCAGTACTTC CASSPTGARTYEQYF
NA TRBD1 TRBJ1-5 TRBV5-6 TGTGCCAGCAGCGCGACAGGGACCAATCAGCCCCAGCATTTT CASSATGTNQPQHF
NA TRBD1 TRBJ1-1 TRBV30 TGTGCCTGGAGTGTCGGACAGGGACTCGAAGCTTTCTTT CAWSVGQGLEAFF
few NA TRBJ1-5 TRBV21-1 TGTGCCAGCAGCAAAGGGCCAGAGGGGACAGGGATTCTTCAGCCCCAGCATTTT CASSKGPEGTGILQPQHF
NA NA TRBJ1-2 TRBV6-5 TGTGCCAGCAGTTACTCTTCCAGCGCAATCTATGGCTACACCTTC CASSYSSSAIYGYTF
few NA TRBJ2-7 TRBV2 TGTGTCAGGAAGGAGACGGCAAACGATTTCTACGAGCAGTACTTC CVRKETANDFYEQYF
NA TRBD1 TRBJ2-7 TRBV2 TGTGCCAGCAGTGAGTCGCCGGGACAGGGGATCTACGAGCAGTACTTC CASSESPGQGIYEQYF
NA TRBD2 TRBJ2-2 TRBV2 TGTGCCAGTTACGGCGACTCCGGGACTAGCGTCAACACCGGGGAGCTGTTTTTT CASYGDSGTSVNTGELFF
few NA TRBJ2-7 TRBV13 TGTGCCAGCAGCCTAAGCCCGGTATACGAGCAGTACTTC CASSLSPVYEQYF
few NA TRBJ2-7 TRBV6-5 TGTGCCAGCAGGGTGGGGACTTACTTATACTACGAGCAGTACTTC CASRVGTYLYYEQYF
NA TRBD2 TRBJ2-5 TRBV7-8 TGTGCCAGCACCGCGACTAGCGGGAGCCTAGAGACCCAGTACTTC CASTATSGSLETQYF
NA TRBD1 TRBJ2-7 TRBV11-3 TGTGCCAGCAGCTCGAGCTCCGGGACAGGGCTTTCCTACGAGCAGTACTTC CASSSSSGTGLSYEQYF
few NA TRBJ1-1 TRBV6-1 TGTGCCAGCAGTCCACAGGAGAACACTGAAGCTTTCTTT CASSPQENTEAFF
few NA TRBJ2-2 TRBV28 TGTGCCAGCAGCTTCCTGGGGGGAGTCGATGGGGAGCTGTTTTTT CASSFLGGVDGELFF
NA TRBD1 TRBJ1-2 TRBV28 TGTGCCAGCAGTCCAGGGACAGGGGGCAGCTATGGCTACACCTTC CASSPGTGGSYGYTF
NA TRBD1 TRBJ2-6 TRBV6-5 TGTGCCAGCGGCGGACAGGGGGCCGGGGCCAACGTCCTGACTTTC CASGGQGAGANVLTF
NA TRBD2 TRBJ2-3 TRBV13 TGTGCCAGCAGCGTTAGCGGGGGGTGGGATACGCAGTATTTT CASSVSGGWDTQYF
medium-sized TRBD1 TRBJ1-1 TRBV7-9 TGTGCCAGCAGCTACCTAGACAGGGGAGGCACTGAAGCTTTCTTT CASSYLDRGGTEAFF
medium-sized NA TRBJ2-2 TRBV27 TGTGCCAGCAGTTGGTATAACAGGGGAGGAACCGGGGAGCTGTTTTTT CASSWYNRGGTGELFF
NA TRBD1 TRBJ2-7 TRBV28 TGTGCCAGCAGTTGGGGACAGACGAGCTCCTACGAGCAGTACTTC CASSWGQTSSYEQYF
few NA TRBJ1-5 TRBV2 TGTGCCAGCAGTTCCGACAGCAGCAATCAGCCCCAGCATTTT CASSSDSSNQPQHF
NA TRBD2 TRBJ2-2 TRBV6-5 TGTGCCAGCAGTTACGGGGGGGCCGGGGAGCTGTTTTTT CASSYGGAGELFF